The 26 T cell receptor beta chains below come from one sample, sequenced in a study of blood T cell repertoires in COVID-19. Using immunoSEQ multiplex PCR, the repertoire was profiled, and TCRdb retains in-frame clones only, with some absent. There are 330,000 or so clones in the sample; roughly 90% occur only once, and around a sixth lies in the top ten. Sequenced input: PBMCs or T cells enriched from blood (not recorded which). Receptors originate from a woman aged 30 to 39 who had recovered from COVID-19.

The CDR3 here is CASSLGSGVLTQYF. Written as DNA, the CDR3 is TGTGCCAGCAGTCTCGGTAGCGGGGTTCTGACCCAGTACTTC. The gene calls are TRBV6-2 or TRBV6-3 and TRBJ2-5, with 8 nucleotides matching TRBD2. V lost 5 bases, J lost 7 bases, and 9 bases stayed unmatched. From germline, CDR1 is MNHEY and CDR2 SVGEGT. CDR3 length: 14 amino acids.

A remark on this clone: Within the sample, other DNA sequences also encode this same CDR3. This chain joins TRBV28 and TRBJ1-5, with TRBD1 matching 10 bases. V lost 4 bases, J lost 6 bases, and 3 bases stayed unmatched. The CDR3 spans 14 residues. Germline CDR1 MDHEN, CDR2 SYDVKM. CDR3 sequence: CASSWGQGSQPQHF. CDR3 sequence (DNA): TGTGCCAGCAGTTGGGGACAGGGGTCTCAGCCCCAGCATTTT.

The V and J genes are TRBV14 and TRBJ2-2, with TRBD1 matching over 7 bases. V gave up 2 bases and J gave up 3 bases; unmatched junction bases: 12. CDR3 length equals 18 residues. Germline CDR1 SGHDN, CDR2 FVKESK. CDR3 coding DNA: TGTGCCAGCAGCCAAAGGCAGGGGGAAACTTACGACACCGGGGAGCTGTTTTTT. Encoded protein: CASSQRQGETYDTGELFF.

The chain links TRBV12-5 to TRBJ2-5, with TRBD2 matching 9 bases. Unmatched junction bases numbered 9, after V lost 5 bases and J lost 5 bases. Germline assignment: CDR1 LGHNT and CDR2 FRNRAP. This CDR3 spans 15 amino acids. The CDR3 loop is CASGPGGRARETQYF. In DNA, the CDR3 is TGTGCTAGTGGTCCTGGCGGGAGGGCTAGGGAGACCCAGTACTTC.

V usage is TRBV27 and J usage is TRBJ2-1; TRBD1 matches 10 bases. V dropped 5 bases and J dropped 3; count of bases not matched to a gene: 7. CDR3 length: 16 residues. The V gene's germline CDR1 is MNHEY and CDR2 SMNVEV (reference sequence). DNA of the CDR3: TGTGCCAGCAGTCGCTCGGGACAGGGGATCTACAATGAGCAGTTCTTC. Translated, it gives CASSRSGQGIYNEQFF.

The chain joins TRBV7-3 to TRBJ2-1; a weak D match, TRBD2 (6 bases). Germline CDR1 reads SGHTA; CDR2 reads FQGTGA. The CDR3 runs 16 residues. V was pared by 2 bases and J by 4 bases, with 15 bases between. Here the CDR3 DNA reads TGTGCCAGCAGCTTACTAGGGACTTCAGATTACAATGAGCAGTTCTTC. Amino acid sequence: CASSLLGTSDYNEQFF. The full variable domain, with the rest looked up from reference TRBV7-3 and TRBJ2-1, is GAGVSQTPSNKVTEKGKYVELRCDPISGHTALYWYRQSLGQGPEFLIYFQGTGAADDSGLPNDRFFAVRPEGSVSTLKIQRTERGDSAVYLCASSLLGTSDYNEQFFGPGTRLTVL.

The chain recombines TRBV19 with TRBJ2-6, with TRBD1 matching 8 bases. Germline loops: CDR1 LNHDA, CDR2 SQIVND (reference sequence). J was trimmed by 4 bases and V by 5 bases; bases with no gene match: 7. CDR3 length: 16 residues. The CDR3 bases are TGTGCCAGTAGTCCTTGGGGACAGGCCGGGGCCAACGTCCTGACTTTC. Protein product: CASSPWGQAGANVLTF.

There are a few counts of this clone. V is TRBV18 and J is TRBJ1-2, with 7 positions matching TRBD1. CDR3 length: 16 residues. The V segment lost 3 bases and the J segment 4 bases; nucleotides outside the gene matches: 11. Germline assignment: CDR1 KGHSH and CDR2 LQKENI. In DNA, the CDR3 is TGTGCCAGCTCACCTAGAATTGGACAGGCGGGCTATGGCTACACCTTC. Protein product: CASSPRIGQAGYGYTF.

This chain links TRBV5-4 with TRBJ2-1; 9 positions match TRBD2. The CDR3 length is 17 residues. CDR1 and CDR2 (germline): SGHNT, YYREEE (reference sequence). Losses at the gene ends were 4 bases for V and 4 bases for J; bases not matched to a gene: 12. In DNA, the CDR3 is TGTGCCAGCAGCCATCAAGGGGCGGGGGGGCTTTACAATGAGCAGTTCTTC. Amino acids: CASSHQGAGGLYNEQFF. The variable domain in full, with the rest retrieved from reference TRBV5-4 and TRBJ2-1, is ETGVTQSPTHLIKTRGQQVTLRCSSQSGHNTVSWYQQALGQGPQFIFQYYREEENGRGNFPPRFSGLQFPNYSSELNVNALELDDSALYLCASSHQGAGGLYNEQFFGPGTRLTVL.

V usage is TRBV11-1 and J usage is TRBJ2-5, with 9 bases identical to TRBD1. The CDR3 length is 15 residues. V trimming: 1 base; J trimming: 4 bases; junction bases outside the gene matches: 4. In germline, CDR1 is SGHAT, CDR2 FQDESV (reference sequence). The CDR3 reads CASSLDYRGPETQYF. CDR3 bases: TGTGCCAGCAGCTTAGACTACAGGGGGCCAGAGACCCAGTACTTC.

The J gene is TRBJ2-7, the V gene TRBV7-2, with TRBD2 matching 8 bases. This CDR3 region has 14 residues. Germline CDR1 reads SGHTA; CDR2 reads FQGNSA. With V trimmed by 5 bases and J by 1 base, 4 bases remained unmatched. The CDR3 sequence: CASSPTSASYEQYF. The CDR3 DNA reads TGTGCCAGCAGCCCGACTAGCGCGTCCTACGAGCAGTACTTC.

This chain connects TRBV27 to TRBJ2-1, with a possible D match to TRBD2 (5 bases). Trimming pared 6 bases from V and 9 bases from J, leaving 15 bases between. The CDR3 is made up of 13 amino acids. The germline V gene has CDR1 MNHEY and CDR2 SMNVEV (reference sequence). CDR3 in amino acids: CASSLIPAGEQFF. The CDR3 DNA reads TGTGCCAGCAGCCTTATCCCGGCGGGTGAGCAGTTCTTC.

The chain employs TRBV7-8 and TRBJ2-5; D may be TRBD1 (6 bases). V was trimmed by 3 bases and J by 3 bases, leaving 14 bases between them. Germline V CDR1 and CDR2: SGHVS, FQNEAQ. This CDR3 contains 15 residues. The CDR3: CASSFDPDRKETQYF. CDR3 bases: TGTGCCAGCAGCTTCGACCCAGACAGGAAAGAGACCCAGTACTTC.

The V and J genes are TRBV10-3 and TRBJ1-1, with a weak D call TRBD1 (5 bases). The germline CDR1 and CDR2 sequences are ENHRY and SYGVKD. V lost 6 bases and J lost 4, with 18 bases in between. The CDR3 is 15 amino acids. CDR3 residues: CAISASGRGGTEAFF. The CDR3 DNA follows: TGTGCCATCAGCGCCAGCGGGAGGGGAGGCACTGAAGCTTTCTTT.

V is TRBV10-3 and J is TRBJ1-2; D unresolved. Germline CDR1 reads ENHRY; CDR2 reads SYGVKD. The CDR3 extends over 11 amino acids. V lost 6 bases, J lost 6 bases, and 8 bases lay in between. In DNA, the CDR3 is TGTGCCATCAGGGGCCCAAATGGCTACACCTTC. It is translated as CAIRGPNGYTF.

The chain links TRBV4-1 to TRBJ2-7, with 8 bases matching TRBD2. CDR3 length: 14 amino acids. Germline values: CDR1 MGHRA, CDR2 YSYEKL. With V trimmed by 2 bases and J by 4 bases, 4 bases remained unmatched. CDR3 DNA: TGCGCCAGCAGCCAAACCGGGACTAGTTACGAGCAGTACTTC. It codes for CASSQTGTSYEQYF.

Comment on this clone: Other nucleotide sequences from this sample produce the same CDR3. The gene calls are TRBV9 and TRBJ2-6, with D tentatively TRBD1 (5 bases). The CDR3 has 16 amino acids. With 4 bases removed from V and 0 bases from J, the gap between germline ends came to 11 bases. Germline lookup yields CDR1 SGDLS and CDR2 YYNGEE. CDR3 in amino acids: CASSPGHLSGANVLTF. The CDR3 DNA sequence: TGTGCCAGCAGCCCAGGGCACCTCTCTGGGGCCAACGTCCTGACTTTC.

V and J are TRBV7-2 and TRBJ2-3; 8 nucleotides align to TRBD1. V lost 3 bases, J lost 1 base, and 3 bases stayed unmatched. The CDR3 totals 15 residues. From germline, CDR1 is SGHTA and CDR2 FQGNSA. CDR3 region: CASSFRGPGTDTQYF. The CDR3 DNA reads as TGTGCCAGCAGCTTCAGGGGGCCGGGCACAGATACGCAGTATTTT.

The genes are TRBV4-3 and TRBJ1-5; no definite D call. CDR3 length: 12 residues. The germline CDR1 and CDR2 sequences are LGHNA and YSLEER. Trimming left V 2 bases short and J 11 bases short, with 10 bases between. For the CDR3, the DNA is TGCGCCAGCAGCCAACGGAGGTGGGCCCAGCATTTT. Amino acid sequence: CASSQRRWAQHF.

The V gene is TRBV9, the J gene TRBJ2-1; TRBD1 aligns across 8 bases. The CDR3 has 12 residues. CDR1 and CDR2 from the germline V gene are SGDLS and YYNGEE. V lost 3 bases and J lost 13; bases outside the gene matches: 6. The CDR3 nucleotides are TGTGCCAGCAGCGGATCCGGGACAGGTCAGTTCTTC. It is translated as CASSGSGTGQFF.

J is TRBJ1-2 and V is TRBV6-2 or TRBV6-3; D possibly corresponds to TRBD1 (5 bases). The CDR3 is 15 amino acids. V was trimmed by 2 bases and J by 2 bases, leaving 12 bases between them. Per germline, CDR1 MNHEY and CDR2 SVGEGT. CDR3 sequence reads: CASSYRLAGNYGYTF. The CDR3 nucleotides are TGTGCCAGCAGTTACCGCCTCGCAGGGAACTATGGCTACACCTTC.

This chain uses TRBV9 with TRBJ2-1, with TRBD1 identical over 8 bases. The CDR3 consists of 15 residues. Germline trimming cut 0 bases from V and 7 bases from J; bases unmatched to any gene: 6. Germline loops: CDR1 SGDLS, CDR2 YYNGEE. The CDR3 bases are TGTGCCAGCAGCGTAGCCCCGGACAGGGCGAATGAGCAGTTCTTC. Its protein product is CASSVAPDRANEQFF.

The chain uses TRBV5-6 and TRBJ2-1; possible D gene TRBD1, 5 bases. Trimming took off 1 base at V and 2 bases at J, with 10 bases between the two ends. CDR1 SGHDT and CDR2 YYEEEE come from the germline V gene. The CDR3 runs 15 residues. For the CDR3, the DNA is TGTGCCAGCAGCTTGCAAACAGGCCCCTACAATGAGCAGTTCTTC. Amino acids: CASSLQTGPYNEQFF.

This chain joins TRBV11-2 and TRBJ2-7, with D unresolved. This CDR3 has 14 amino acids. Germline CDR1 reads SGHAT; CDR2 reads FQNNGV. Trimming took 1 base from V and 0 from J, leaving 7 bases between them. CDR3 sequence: CASSLVRSSYEQYF. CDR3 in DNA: TGTGCCAGCAGCTTAGTACGGAGCTCCTACGAGCAGTACTTC.

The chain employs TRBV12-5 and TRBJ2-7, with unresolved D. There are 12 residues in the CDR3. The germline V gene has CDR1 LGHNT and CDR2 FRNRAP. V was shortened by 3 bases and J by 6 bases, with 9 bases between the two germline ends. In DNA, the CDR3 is TGTGCTAGTGGTTTCGACACCGTCGAGCAGTACTTC. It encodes CASGFDTVEQYF.

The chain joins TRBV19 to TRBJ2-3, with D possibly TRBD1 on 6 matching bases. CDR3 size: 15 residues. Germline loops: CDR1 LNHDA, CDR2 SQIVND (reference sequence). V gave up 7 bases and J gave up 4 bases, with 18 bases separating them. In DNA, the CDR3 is TGTGCCAGTATTTCGACCGGGACATTTTCAGATACGCAGTATTTT. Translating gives CASISTGTFSDTQYF.